This is a list of T cell receptor beta chains from one sample in a study of spatial heterogeneity in lung cancer. TCRdb ran MiXCR on the 5' RACE reads and lists one entry per CDR3 protein. The sample contains roughly 28,000 distinct CDR3 sequences, around 6.5% of which appear only once. The material sequenced was lung tumor tissue, taken at surgery. All receptors come from a male donor with early-stage non-small cell lung cancer. Each CDR3 is given with its conserved first and last residue. The D gene is left open where the match is weak. Clone sizes are given selectively: once, few, many, or a class where the clone is expanded.

j_gene	v_gene	d_gene	abundance	CDR3aa	CDR3nt
TRBJ1-5	TRBV19	TRBD1	few	CASRAGTGSNQPQHF	TGTGCCAGTAGAGCCGGGACAGGGAGCAATCAGCCCCAGCATTTT
TRBJ1-1	TRBV10-3	-	-	CAISESQGKAFF	TGTGCCATCAGTGAGTCGCAGGGGAAAGCTTTCTTT
TRBJ2-3	TRBV28	TRBD2	-	CASSPRTSGASTDTQYF	TGTGCCAGCAGCCCCAGGACTAGCGGGGCGAGCACAGATACGCAGTATTTT
TRBJ1-1	TRBV10-3	-	many	CAISVEVNTEAFF	TGTGCCATCAGTGTGGAGGTGAACACTGAAGCTTTCTTT
TRBJ2-5	TRBV5-1	TRBD2	many	CASSLGGGPQETQYF	TGCGCCAGCAGCTTGGGCGGGGGACCACAAGAGACCCAGTACTTC
TRBJ2-1	TRBV12-3/TRBV12-4	-	-	CASSLRPENNEQFF	TGTGCCAGCAGTTTAAGGCCCGAGAACAATGAGCAGTTCTTC
TRBJ2-7	TRBV5-4	TRBD1	many	CASSKDRGLYEQYF	TGTGCCAGCAGCAAGGACAGGGGGCTGTACGAGCAGTACTTC
TRBJ2-2	TRBV10-3	TRBD1	many	CAISRQGSGELFF	TGTGCCATCAGTCGACAGGGGTCCGGGGAGCTGTTTTTT
TRBJ2-2	TRBV12-3/TRBV12-4	-	-	CASSPLRGGTANTGELFF	TGTGCCAGCAGTCCCCTTAGGGGGGGGACCGCGAACACCGGGGAGCTGTTTTTT
TRBJ2-2	TRBV29-1	-	many	CTADSDTGELFF	TGCACCGCAGACAGCGACACCGGGGAGCTGTTTTTT
TRBJ2-7	TRBV3-1	TRBD1	many	CASSPWTGLNEQYF	TGTGCCAGCAGTCCTTGGACAGGTTTAAACGAGCAGTACTTC
TRBJ2-3	TRBV20-1	TRBD2	-	CSAHPELAGGTDTQYF	TGCAGTGCTCATCCCGAACTAGCGGGGGGGACAGATACGCAGTATTTT
TRBJ1-6	TRBV6-6	-	-	CASRPVQSSPLHF	TGTGCCAGCAGGCCAGTGCAAAGTTCACCCCTCCACTTT
TRBJ2-5	TRBV29-1	-	few	CSGALGTPQETQYF	TGCAGCGGGGCCCTCGGGACACCACAAGAGACCCAGTACTTC
TRBJ2-2	TRBV7-6	-	many	CASSFNLNTGELFF	TGTGCCAGCAGCTTTAATCTGAACACCGGGGAGCTGTTTTTT
TRBJ1-3	TRBV18	-	-	CASSPFRDSGNTIYF	TGTGCCAGCTCACCGTTCCGGGACTCTGGAAACACCATATATTTT
TRBJ1-5	TRBV12-3/TRBV12-4	-	medium-sized	CASSRGRGSGNQPQHF	TGTGCCAGCAGCCGAGGCAGGGGCAGCGGCAATCAGCCCCAGCATTTT
TRBJ2-5	TRBV20-1	-	few	CSAPDPNGETQYF	TGCAGTGCTCCCGACCCTAATGGAGAGACCCAGTACTTC
TRBJ2-7	TRBV3-1	-	many	CASSRDLSSYEQYF	TGTGCCAGCAGTCGGGACCTCTCCTCCTACGAGCAGTACTTC
TRBJ2-2	TRBV4-2	-	many	CASSQEFRGELFF	TGTGCCAGCAGCCAAGAGTTCCGCGGGGAGCTGTTTTTT
TRBJ2-2	TRBV11-3	-	many	CASSLRGQGFTGELFF	TGTGCCAGCAGCCTTCGGGGACAAGGTTTCACCGGGGAGCTGTTTTTT
TRBJ2-5	TRBV21-1	-	few	CASSNGESPGKTQYF	TGTGCCAGCAGCAATGGGGAGTCGCCTGGGAAGACCCAGTACTTC
TRBJ1-5	TRBV28	-	many	CASSPARRGDQPQHF	TGTGCCAGCAGCCCCGCCAGGCGAGGGGATCAGCCCCAGCATTTT
TRBJ2-7	TRBV6-2/TRBV6-3	-	many	CASTHTGAEQYF	TGTGCCAGCACCCACACGGGGGCCGAGCAGTACTTC
TRBJ1-2	TRBV12-3/TRBV12-4	-	many	CASSVGRGKGEYGYTF	TGTGCCAGCAGTGTAGGACGGGGAAAGGGGGAATATGGCTACACCTTC
TRBJ1-5	TRBV6-2/TRBV6-3	-	many	CASSLGDYQPQHF	TGTGCCAGCAGTCTCGGGGATTATCAGCCCCAGCATTTT
TRBJ1-2	TRBV18	-	many	CASSPPGTVANYGYTF	TGTGCCAGCTCACCACCGGGGACGGTAGCTAACTATGGCTACACCTTC
TRBJ2-5	TRBV5-4	-	many	CASSQQETQYF	TGTGCCAGCAGCCAACAAGAGACCCAGTACTTC
TRBJ2-1	TRBV11-3	TRBD2	few	CASSFRGAYNEQFF	TGTGCCAGCAGCTTCCGGGGGGCCTACAATGAGCAGTTCTTC
TRBJ1-1	TRBV12-3/TRBV12-4	-	few	CASNVQGATEAFF	TGTGCCAGCAACGTACAGGGTGCCACTGAAGCTTTCTTT
TRBJ1-6	TRBV20-1	-	many	CSALKNSPLHF	TGCAGTGCCCTAAAAAATTCACCCCTCCACTTT
TRBJ1-5	TRBV7-9	-	many	CASSLYSGQPQHF	TGTGCCAGCAGCTTATATTCTGGTCAGCCCCAGCATTTT
TRBJ1-1	TRBV6-5	-	-	CASSGQGKNTEAFF	TGTGCCAGCAGTGGTCAGGGGAAGAACACTGAAGCTTTCTTT
TRBJ2-1	TRBV5-1	-	few	CASSLGDRRNEQFF	TGCGCCAGCAGCTTGGGCGACAGGCGCAATGAGCAGTTCTTC
TRBJ2-1	TRBV7-2	-	many	CASSSSSYNEQFF	TGTGCCAGCAGTTCGAGCTCCTACAATGAGCAGTTCTTC
TRBJ1-2	TRBV7-9	-	many	CASERDYGYTF	TGTGCCAGCGAAAGGGACTATGGCTACACCTTC
TRBJ2-1	TRBV20-1	TRBD2	many	CSAPSRSGGAHEQFF	TGCAGTGCCCCCAGCAGGAGCGGGGGGGCCCATGAGCAGTTCTTC
TRBJ2-2	TRBV6-2/TRBV6-3	-	-	CASSWGTETGELFF	TGTGCCAGCAGTTGGGGGACGGAAACCGGGGAGCTGTTTTTT
TRBJ2-1	TRBV20-1	-	medium-sized	CSAPPGQGSLGEQFF	TGCAGTGCCCCACCGGGGCAGGGGTCTTTGGGTGAGCAGTTCTTC
TRBJ2-2	TRBV29-1	TRBD2	many	CSALIAGGSTGELFF	TGCAGCGCCTTGATAGCGGGGGGAAGCACCGGGGAGCTGTTTTTT
TRBJ2-1	TRBV7-8	-	few	CASSFPIRGPSNNEQFF	TGTGCCAGCAGCTTTCCCATCCGGGGACCTAGCAACAATGAGCAGTTCTTC
TRBJ2-5	TRBV29-1	-	many	CSASQQGTQYF	TGCAGCGCGTCACAACAGGGGACCCAGTACTTC
TRBJ2-3	TRBV14	-	many	CASRDRGTDTQYF	TGTGCCAGCAGGGACAGAGGCACAGATACGCAGTATTTT
TRBJ2-2	TRBV4-1	-	many	CASSQVVGSTGELFF	TGCGCCAGCAGCCAAGTTGTTGGGAGCACCGGGGAGCTGTTTTTT
TRBJ2-3	TRBV6-6	-	many	CASSLGITDTQYF	TGTGCCAGCAGCCTTGGGATCACAGATACGCAGTATTTT
TRBJ2-3	TRBV2	-	-	CASSVILNSDTQYF	TGTGCCAGCAGTGTGATTCTTAATTCAGATACGCAGTATTTT
TRBJ2-3	TRBV7-6	-	-	CASSFEAPTTQYF	TGTGCCAGCAGCTTTGAAGCCCCCACTACGCAGTATTTT
TRBJ2-2	TRBV27	-	few	CASSPTGGELFF	TGTGCCAGCAGTCCAACGGGCGGGGAGCTGTTTTTT
TRBJ1-4	TRBV14	-	many	CASSQAGDEKLFF	TGTGCCAGCAGCCAAGCCGGGGATGAAAAACTGTTTTTT
TRBJ2-3	TRBV19	TRBD1	many	CASTQPGQGARDTQYF	TGTGCCAGTACCCAGCCGGGACAGGGGGCCAGAGATACGCAGTATTTT
TRBJ1-4	TRBV5-6	-	many	CASSPARGALEKLFF	TGTGCCAGCAGCCCGGCGCGAGGGGCACTAGAAAAACTGTTTTTT
TRBJ2-2	TRBV4-3	-	many	CASSQDLGGEGDTGELFF	TGCGCCAGCAGCCAAGATCTCGGGGGAGAGGGGGACACCGGGGAGCTGTTTTTT
TRBJ2-7	TRBV28	TRBD1	-	CASRPGQPYEQYF	TGTGCCAGCAGGCCGGGACAGCCCTACGAGCAGTACTTC
TRBJ1-2	TRBV2	-	-	CASSEPGARGDYGYTF	TGTGCCAGCAGTGAACCCGGGGCAAGGGGGGACTATGGCTACACCTTC
TRBJ2-5	TRBV20-1	TRBD1	-	CSAPNRGQETQYF	TGCAGTGCTCCAAACAGGGGGCAGGAGACCCAGTACTTC
TRBJ1-5	TRBV15	-	few	CATSWTSNQPQHF	TGTGCCACCAGCTGGACGAGCAATCAGCCCCAGCATTTT
TRBJ2-7	TRBV7-6	-	many	CASSLDHRDSYEQYF	TGTGCCAGCAGCTTAGACCATCGGGATTCCTACGAGCAGTACTTC
TRBJ2-5	TRBV12-3/TRBV12-4	-	-	CASSFMSSETQYF	TGTGCCAGCAGTTTTATGAGTTCAGAGACCCAGTACTTC
TRBJ2-6	TRBV12-3/TRBV12-4	-	-	CASSSALWSSGANVLTF	TGTGCCAGCAGTTCCGCCCTGTGGAGCTCTGGGGCCAACGTCCTGACTTTC
TRBJ2-5	TRBV7-2	-	many	CASSLGTSSPPETQYF	TGTGCCAGCAGCTTAGGAACGTCTTCCCCCCCAGAGACCCAGTACTTC